These 18 T cell receptor beta chains were sequenced from one sample in a study of PD-L1 blockade in urothelial cancer (TCRdb year 2017). The receptor library was made with the immunoSEQ multiplex PCR assay. TCRdb provides this immuneACCESS table in a form limited to in-frame rearrangements. Some clones are lacking; in checked studies, under half of them reflect an unresolved V gene, and why the rest are absent is not known. A total of 45,000 to 65,000 clones appear in this sample, roughly 85% of them only once. The ten largest clones take up approximately 15% of the sample. The time point label, read with the paper, signifies: pretreatment peripheral blood. Sequences were derived from PBMCs, sampled around atezolizumab (anti-PD-L1) treatment. The receptors originated from a man in his 70s with urothelial cancer.

This chain links TRBV18 with TRBJ2-1; tentatively, D is TRBD1 (6 bases). The CDR3 length is 14 residues. Trimming stripped 2 bases from V and 9 bases from J, with 14 bases between. The germline V gene encodes CDR1 KGHSH and CDR2 LQKENI. CDR3: CASSPFRGRVEQFF. The CDR3 DNA is TGTGCCAGCTCACCATTCAGGGGACGTGTTGAGCAGTTCTTC. The complete variable domain, with remaining parts taken from reference TRBV18 and TRBJ2-1, reads NAGVMQNPRHLVRRRGQEARLRCSPMKGHSHVYWYRQLPEEGLKFMVYLQKENIIDESGMPKERFSAEFPKEGPSILRIQQVVRGDSAAYFCASSPFRGRVEQFFGPGTRLTVL.

The V and J genes are TRBV12-2 and TRBJ2-1; the D segment call TRBD2 is taken from the table without a DNA check. TRBV12-2 is assigned pseudogene status. This CDR3 contains 16 residues. CDR3 sequence (DNA): TGTGCAAGTCGCTCAAGTTCGGGAGGGGGCTACAATGAGCAGTTCTTC. This codes for CASRSSSGGGYNEQFF.

The genes are TRBV11-1 and TRBJ1-4; no clear D. Germline V gene data show CDR1 as SGHAT and CDR2 as FQDESV (reference sequence). The CDR3 totals 17 residues. The V and J ends lost 4 bases and 0 bases respectively, with 15 bases between them. CDR3 loop: CASSSRGIRSTNEKLFF. The CDR3, as DNA: TGTGCCAGCAGCTCACGGGGAATTCGATCAACTAATGAAAAACTGTTTTTT.

The CDR3 DNA is TGTGCCAGCAGTCCAGCGGGAGGAGGGACAGATACGCAGTATTTT. This encodes CASSPAGGGTDTQYF. The chain employs TRBV28 and TRBJ2-3; TRBD2 aligns across 9 bases. Trimming at V came to 5 bases and at J to 3 bases, leaving 6 bases not matched to a gene. Germline assignment: CDR1 MDHEN and CDR2 SYDVKM. CDR3 length equals 15 residues.

This rearrangement joins TRBV18 to TRBJ2-1; 7 nucleotides align to TRBD1. V lost 6 bases and J lost 8; bases outside the gene matches: 4. This CDR3 is built from 12 residues. The V gene's germline CDR1 is KGHSH and CDR2 LQKENI. CDR3 bases: TGTGCCAGCTCCAAGGGGGCAGATGAGCAGTTCTTC. As protein: CASSKGADEQFF.

V and J are TRBV6-6 and TRBJ2-7; TRBD2 aligns across 14 bases. Germline V lookup: CDR1 MNHNY, CDR2 SVGAGI (reference sequence). V was clipped by 6 bases and J by 6 bases; unmatched bases: 4. The CDR3 runs 14 residues. The CDR3 reads CASRETSGRVEQYF. CDR3 nucleotide sequence: TGTGCCAGCAGGGAGACTAGCGGGAGGGTCGAGCAGTACTTC.

The V and J genes are TRBV10-2 and TRBJ2-3; 8 bases are a match to TRBD2. CDR1 and CDR2 from the germline V gene are WSHSY and SAAADI. The V and J ends lost 0 bases and 14 bases, in that order; junction bases with no gene match: 19. This CDR3 is built from 17 residues. CDR3 DNA sequence: TGCGCCAGCAGTGAGTCGCCGGGAGCGGGAGCGCACAGATACGCGTATTTT. Amino acids: CASSESPGAGAHRYAYF.

This rearrangement joins TRBV7-2 to TRBJ2-1, with TRBD2 matching 9 bases. The CDR3 covers 16 residues. CDR1 and CDR2 from the germline V gene are SGHTA and FQGNSA. Trimming cost V 1 base and J 4 bases; bases outside gene matches: 5. CDR3 nucleotides: TGTGCCAGCAGCTTAGGATTCCTAGCGGGGTACAATGAGCAGTTCTTC. Its protein product is CASSLGFLAGYNEQFF.

The J gene is TRBJ1-2, the V gene TRBV4-1; 7 bases are shared with TRBD1. The trim removed 0 bases at V and 7 bases at J, leaving 8 bases unmatched. The CDR3 sequence is 15 residues long. CDR1 is MGHRA, CDR2 YSYEKL, per germline. For the CDR3, the DNA is TGCGCCAGCAGCCAAGAAGTGCGGTCAGGGGGTGGCTACACCTTC. Translation: CASSQEVRSGGGYTF.

The V call is TRBV7-2, the J call TRBJ2-7; 7 bases match TRBD1. The germline V gene encodes CDR1 SGHTA and CDR2 FQGNSA. The V segment lost 6 bases and the J segment 4 bases; nucleotides outside the gene matches: 12. The CDR3 totals 15 residues. The CDR3 region has the DNA TGTGCCAGCAGGCCTACCCGGGACAGTCCATACGAGCAGTACTTC. Translating it yields CASRPTRDSPYEQYF.

The V call is TRBV12-1, the J call TRBJ2-1; no DNA check was done on the table's D call, TRBD2. TRBV12-1 is a known pseudogene. This CDR3 is built from 15 residues. CDR3 in amino acids: CASSFGLATYNEQFF. The CDR3 bases are TGTGCCAGCAGCTTCGGACTAGCCACCTACAATGAGCAGTTCTTC.

The rearrangement uses TRBV9 and TRBJ1-1; D gene ambiguous. With 4 bases removed from V and 9 bases from J, the gap between germline ends came to 19 bases. CDR1 is SGDLS, CDR2 YYNGEE, per germline. CDR3 size: 14 residues. The chain's CDR3 is CASSPRLPRVKAFF. CDR3 DNA: TGTGCCAGCAGCCCACGCCTTCCGCGGGTGAAAGCTTTCTTT.

The gene calls are TRBV28 and TRBJ2-7; the D gene is possibly TRBD2 (7 bases). The germline CDR1 and CDR2 sequences are MDHEN and SYDVKM. V gave up 7 bases and J gave up 0 bases, with 16 bases separating them. The CDR3 runs 15 residues. Here the CDR3 reads CASTGGQVSSYEQYF. The DNA for the CDR3 is TGTGCCAGCACCGGGGGGCAGGTGAGCTCCTACGAGCAGTACTTC.

V usage is TRBV30 and J usage is TRBJ1-6; TRBD1 matches 7 bases. This CDR3 has 16 residues. Looked up from germline, CDR1 is GTSNPN and CDR2 is SVGIG (reference sequence). The V gene end was trimmed by 1 base and the J gene end by 4 bases; junction bases not matched to a gene: 7. The CDR3 region is CAWSGPTGHYNSPLHF. CDR3 sequence (DNA): TGTGCCTGGAGTGGCCCGACAGGGCATTATAATTCACCCCTCCACTTT.

The CDR3: CASSAGGVTEAFF. The CDR3 region has the DNA TGTGCCAGCAGTGCCGGGGGAGTCACTGAAGCTTTCTTT. J is TRBJ1-1 and V is TRBV6-6, with D possibly matching TRBD1 (5 bases). CDR1 is MNHNY and CDR2 is SVGAGI in the germline V gene (reference sequence). Between the trimmed V and J ends, which lost 5 bases and 4 bases, there was a span of 11 bases. There are 13 residues in the CDR3.

V is TRBV7-9 and J is TRBJ2-5; 8 bases align to TRBD1. Germline assignment: CDR1 SEHNR and CDR2 FQNEAQ (reference sequence). V gave up 5 bases and J gave up 4 bases; unmatched junction bases: 9. The CDR3 is 15 amino acids. Here the CDR3 reads CASSQWTGRIETQYF. CDR3 bases: TGTGCCAGCAGCCAATGGACAGGGCGGATAGAGACCCAGTACTTC.

The chain has TRBV2 and TRBJ2-7, with 7 bases identical to TRBD1. J lost 1 base, V lost 4 bases, and 7 bases had no gene match. CDR1 is SNHLY and CDR2 is FYNNEI in the germline V gene. The CDR3 has 15 residues. CDR3 residues: CASSATGVRSYEQYF. CDR3 nucleotide sequence: TGTGCCAGCAGTGCTACAGGGGTACGGTCCTACGAGCAGTACTTC.

The chain carries TRBV2 and TRBJ1-4, with 7 bases matching TRBD1. From germline, CDR1 is SNHLY and CDR2 FYNNEI. This CDR3 region has 14 residues. J was trimmed by 4 bases and V by 6 bases; bases with no gene match: 5. For the CDR3, the DNA is TGTGCCAGCAGCCGACAGGGCCTTAATGAAAAACTGTTTTTT. Translating gives CASSRQGLNEKLFF.